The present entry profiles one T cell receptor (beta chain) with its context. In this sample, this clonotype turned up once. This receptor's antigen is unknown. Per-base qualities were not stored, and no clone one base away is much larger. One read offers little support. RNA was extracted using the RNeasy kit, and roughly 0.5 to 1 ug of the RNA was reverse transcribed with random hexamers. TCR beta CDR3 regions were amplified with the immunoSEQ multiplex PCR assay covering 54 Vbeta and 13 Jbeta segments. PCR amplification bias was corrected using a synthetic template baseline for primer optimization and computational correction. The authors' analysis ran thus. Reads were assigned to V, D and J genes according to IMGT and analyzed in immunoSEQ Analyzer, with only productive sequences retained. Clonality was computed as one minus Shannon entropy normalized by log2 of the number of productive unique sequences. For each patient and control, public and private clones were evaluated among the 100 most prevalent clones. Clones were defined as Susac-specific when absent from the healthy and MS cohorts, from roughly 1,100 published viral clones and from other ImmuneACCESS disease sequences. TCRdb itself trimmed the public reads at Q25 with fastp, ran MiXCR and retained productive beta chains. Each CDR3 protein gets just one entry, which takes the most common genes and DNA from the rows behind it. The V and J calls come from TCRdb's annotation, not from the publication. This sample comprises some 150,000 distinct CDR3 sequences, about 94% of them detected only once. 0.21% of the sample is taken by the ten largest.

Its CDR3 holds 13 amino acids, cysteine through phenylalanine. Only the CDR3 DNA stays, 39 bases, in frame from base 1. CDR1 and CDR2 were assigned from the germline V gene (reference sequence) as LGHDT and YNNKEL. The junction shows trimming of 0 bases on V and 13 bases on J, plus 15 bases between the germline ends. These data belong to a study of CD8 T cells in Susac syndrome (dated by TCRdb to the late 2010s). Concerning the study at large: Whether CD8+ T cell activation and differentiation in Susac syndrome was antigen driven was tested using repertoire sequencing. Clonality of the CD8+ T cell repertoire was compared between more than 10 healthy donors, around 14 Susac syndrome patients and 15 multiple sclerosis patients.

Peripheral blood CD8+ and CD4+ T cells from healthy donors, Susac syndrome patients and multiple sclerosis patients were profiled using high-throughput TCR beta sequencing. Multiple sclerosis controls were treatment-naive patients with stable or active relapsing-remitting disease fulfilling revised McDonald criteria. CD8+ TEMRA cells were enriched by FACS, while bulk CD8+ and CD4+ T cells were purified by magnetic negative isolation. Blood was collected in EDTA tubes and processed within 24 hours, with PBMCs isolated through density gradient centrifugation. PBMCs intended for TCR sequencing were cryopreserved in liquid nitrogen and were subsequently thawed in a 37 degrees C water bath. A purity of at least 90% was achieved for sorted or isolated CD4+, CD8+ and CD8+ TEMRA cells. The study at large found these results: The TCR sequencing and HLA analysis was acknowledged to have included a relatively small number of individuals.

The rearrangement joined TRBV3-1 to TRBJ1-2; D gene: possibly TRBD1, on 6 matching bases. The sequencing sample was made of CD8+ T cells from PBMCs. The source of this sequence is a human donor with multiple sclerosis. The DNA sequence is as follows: TGTGCCAGCAGCCAAGATAACAGGGCCGACGGCACCTTC. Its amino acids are CASSQDNRADGTF.